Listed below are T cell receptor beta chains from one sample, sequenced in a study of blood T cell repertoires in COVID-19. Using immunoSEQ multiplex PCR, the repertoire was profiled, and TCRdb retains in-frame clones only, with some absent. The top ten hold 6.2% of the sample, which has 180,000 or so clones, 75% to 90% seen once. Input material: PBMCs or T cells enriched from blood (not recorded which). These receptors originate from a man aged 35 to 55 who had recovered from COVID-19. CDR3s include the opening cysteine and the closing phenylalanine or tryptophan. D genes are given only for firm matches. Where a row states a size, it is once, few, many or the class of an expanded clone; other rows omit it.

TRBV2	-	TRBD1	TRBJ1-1	TGTGCCAGCAGTCGCTACAGGGGGCAGTTGGACACTGAAGCTTTCTTT	CASSRYRGQLDTEAFF
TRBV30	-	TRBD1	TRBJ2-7	TGTGCCTGGAGTGGAACAGGGGTAGAGCAGTACTTC	CAWSGTGVEQYF
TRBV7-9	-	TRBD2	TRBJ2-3	TGTGCCAGCAGCTTAACTAGCGGGAGGAGCACAGATACGCAGTATTTT	CASSLTSGRSTDTQYF
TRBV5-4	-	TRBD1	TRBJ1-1	TGTGCCAGCAGCTTGGCTTCAGGGGGAAAATCGGGCACTGAAGCTTTCTTT	CASSLASGGKSGTEAFF
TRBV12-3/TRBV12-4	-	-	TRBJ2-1	TGTGCCAGCAGTCTCCCGAATGAGCAGTTCTTC	CASSLPNEQFF
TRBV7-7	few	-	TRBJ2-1	TGTGCTAGCAGCTTAGACGCAGGAATTTACAATGAGCAGTTCTTC	CASSLDAGIYNEQFF
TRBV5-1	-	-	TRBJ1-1	TGCGCCAGCAGCTTGGGCAGGGGTGATACTGAAGCTTTCTTT	CASSLGRGDTEAFF
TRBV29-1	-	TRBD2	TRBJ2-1	TGCAGCGTCCAAATCTTAGCGGGAATGGGCAATGAGCAGTTCTTC	CSVQILAGMGNEQFF
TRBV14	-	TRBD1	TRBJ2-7	TGTGCCAGCAGCCTCGGACAGGGGGCCTACGAGCAGTACTTC	CASSLGQGAYEQYF
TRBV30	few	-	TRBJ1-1	TGTGCCTGGAGTGTATCAGGGGACACTGAAGCTTTCTTT	CAWSVSGDTEAFF
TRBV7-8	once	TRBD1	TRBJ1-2	TGTGCCAGCAGCGCAGGGGGGACAGGGCTAGGTGGCTACACCTTC	CASSAGGTGLGGYTF
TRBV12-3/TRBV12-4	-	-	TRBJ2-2	TGTGCCAGCGGACTTACCGGGGAGCTGTTTTTT	CASGLTGELFF
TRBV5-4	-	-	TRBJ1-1	TGTGCCAGCAGCTTGGCTTCCGGGACACCCCAAGCTTTCTTT	CASSLASGTPQAFF
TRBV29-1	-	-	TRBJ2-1	TGCAGCGTTGAAGTGGTGGAGCGCGGATACAATGAGCAGTTCTTC	CSVEVVERGYNEQFF
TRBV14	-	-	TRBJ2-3	TGTGCCAGCAGCCATAGCGTAAATACGCAGTATTTT	CASSHSVNTQYF
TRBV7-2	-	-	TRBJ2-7	TGTGCCAGCAGCCCCTCGTTAGTCGGCTACGAGCAGTACTTC	CASSPSLVGYEQYF
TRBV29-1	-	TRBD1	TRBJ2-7	TGCAGCGCTGTGAGTGGGACAGGTTTCTTCGAGCAGTACTTC	CSAVSGTGFFEQYF
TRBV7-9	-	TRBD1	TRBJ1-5	TGTGCCAGCAGCCAGGGGGACAGCTCCAATCAGCCCCAGCATTTT	CASSQGDSSNQPQHF
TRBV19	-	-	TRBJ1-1	TGTGCCAGTAGTATCCGGACACGAGAAGCTTTCTTT	CASSIRTREAFF
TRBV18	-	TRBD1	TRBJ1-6	TGTGCCAGCTCACCCCGGGACAGAACGAGCTCCTATAATTCACCCCTCCACTTT	CASSPRDRTSSYNSPLHF
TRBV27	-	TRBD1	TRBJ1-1	TGTGCCAGCAGTCAGGTAGGACAGGGGGCTTTCACTGAAGCTTTCTTT	CASSQVGQGAFTEAFF
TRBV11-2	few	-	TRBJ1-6	TGTGCCAGCAGCTCTCGCTACGGGGTCCACTTT	CASSSRYGVHF
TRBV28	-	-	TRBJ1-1	TGTGCCAGCCAGGGACAACTCATGAACACTGAAGCTTTCTTT	CASQGQLMNTEAFF
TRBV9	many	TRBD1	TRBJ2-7	TGTGCCAGCAGTCCGGGACAGGGTCTGGCAAAGGCGGGGGAGCAGTACTTC	CASSPGQGLAKAGEQYF
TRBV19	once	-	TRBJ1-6	TGTGCCAGTAGTATTAACAGGGACTCACCCCTCCACTTT	CASSINRDSPLHF
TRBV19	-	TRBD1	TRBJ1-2	TGTGCCAGTAGCAGATCCGGCACGGGACAGGGACATGGCTACACCTTC	CASSRSGTGQGHGYTF